Listed below are T cell receptor beta chains from one sample, sequenced in a study of T cells in Graves' hyperthyroidism and ophthalmopathy. TCRdb reprocessed the multiplex PCR reads with MiXCR, giving one entry per CDR3 protein. The profile shows roughly 570,000 distinct CDR3 sequences, roughly 14% of them singletons. Input material: blood. The receptors were gathered from a woman aged 25 to 39 with Graves' hyperthyroidism. CDR3s include the opening cysteine and the closing phenylalanine or tryptophan. A D gene is named only where the DNA matches it firmly. Clone size, where shown, is once, few, many, or a class for clones that have expanded.

TRBJ1-2	.	many	TRBV6-8	CASSYSSTGGYTF	TGTGCCAGCAGTTACTCGAGTACAGGTGGCTACACCTTC
TRBJ2-1	TRBD2	few	TRBV27	CASSDGTSGNEQFF	TGTGCCAGCAGTGACGGGACTAGCGGGAATGAGCAGTTCTTC
TRBJ2-3	.	few	TRBV20-1	CSARTLAENTDTQYF	TGCAGTGCTAGAACCTTAGCGGAAAACACAGATACGCAGTATTTT
TRBJ2-7	TRBD1	.	TRBV5-5	CASSYQGQGAYEQYF	TGTGCCAGCAGCTACCAGGGACAGGGGGCCTACGAGCAGTACTTC
TRBJ1-4	.	few	TRBV20-1	CSARWGGGEKLFF	TGCAGTGCTAGATGGGGGGGTGGAGAAAAACTGTTTTTT
TRBJ1-1	TRBD1	.	TRBV5-6	CASTEATGWTTEAFF	TGTGCCAGCACCGAGGCGACAGGGTGGACCACTGAAGCTTTCTTT
TRBJ1-2	TRBD1	.	TRBV29-1	CSVEEGQYYGYTF	TGCAGCGTTGAAGAGGGACAGTACTATGGCTACACCTTC
TRBJ2-7	.	few	TRBV6-1	CASSGPTDKSSYEQYF	TGTGCCAGCAGTGGGCCGACAGACAAAAGCTCCTACGAGCAGTACTTC
TRBJ2-7	TRBD1	many	TRBV20-1	CSAGAGGASYEQYF	TGCAGTGCTGGGGCAGGGGGCGCGTCCTACGAGCAGTACTTC
TRBJ1-3	TRBD1	.	TRBV9	CASSPRTGDSGNTIYF	TGTGCCAGCAGCCCACGGACAGGCGACTCTGGAAACACCATATATTTT
TRBJ1-3	.	.	TRBV4-2	CASSHPGSGNTIYF	TGTGCCAGCAGCCACCCGGGTTCTGGAAACACCATATATTTT
TRBJ2-3	.	few	TRBV15	CATSKKPGAGTDTQYF	TGTGCCACCAGCAAAAAGCCGGGAGCCGGGACAGATACGCAGTATTTT
TRBJ1-2	.	many	TRBV29-1	CSVEGGNVGYTF	TGCAGCGTTGAAGGTGGGAACGTTGGCTACACCTTC
TRBJ2-1	TRBD2	.	TRBV20-1	CSARESSGGMNGQFF	TGCAGTGCTAGAGAGAGTAGCGGGGGCATGAACGGGCAGTTCTTC
TRBJ1-2	TRBD1	few	TRBV10-3	CAIYAGQPEYGYTF	TGTGCCATTTATGCGGGACAGCCAGAATATGGCTACACCTTC
TRBJ2-3	TRBD2	many	TRBV25-1	CASSDPGTSGSEIDTQYF	TGTGCCAGCAGTGACCCCGGGACTAGCGGGAGTGAAATAGATACGCAGTATTTT
TRBJ2-3	TRBD2	many	TRBV2	CATVAGTSTDTQYF	TGTGCCACAGTAGCGGGTACTAGCACAGATACGCAGTATTTT
TRBJ2-7	.	many	TRBV10-3	CAISESTGAYEQYF	TGTGCCATCAGTGAATCTACAGGAGCATACGAGCAGTACTTC
TRBJ1-5	TRBD1	many	TRBV2	CASSEDPTGVGQPQHF	TGTGCCAGCAGTGAAGATCCGACAGGGGTGGGTCAGCCCCAGCATTTT
TRBJ2-1	.	few	TRBV27	CASMEGPLGNEQFF	TGTGCCAGCATGGAGGGTCCTCTGGGCAATGAGCAGTTCTTC
TRBJ2-7	.	few	TRBV20-1	CSARPGGRLRTEQYF	TGCAGTGCTAGACCCGGTGGACGGCTCCGAACCGAGCAGTACTTC
TRBJ2-7	.	many	TRBV27	CASSLDGDSYEQYF	TGTGCCAGCAGTTTGGACGGTGACTCCTACGAGCAGTACTTC